This entry concerns a single TCR beta chain. Trimming cost V 0 bases and J 4 bases, with 15 bases left between them. Germline CDR1 reads SGHDT; CDR2 reads YYEEEE. The CDR3 has 16 residues. This entry belongs to a study of blood T cell repertoires in COVID-19. Study-level background: Samples came from the United States, Italy and Spain, spanning acute and convalescent COVID-19. Sample material is recorded as cDNA or gDNA derived from T cells, B-cell-depleted T cells, or PBMCs.

Source study methods: Amplification with reference gene primers provided the estimates of nucleated cell counts. Assay: immunoSEQ multiplex PCR; the TCRdb copy retains only in-frame clones and omits some. The DNA was the basis for D and trimming; V, J and clone size are from that table. This table holds around 280,000 clones, 86% found once. This TCR was recovered from a woman younger than 45 who had recovered from COVID-19. The sample consisted of peripheral blood. J is TRBJ2-3 and V is TRBV5-6, with D possibly being TRBD1 (6 bases). CDR3 residues: CASSLGGGVGADTQYF. As DNA, the CDR3 is TGTGCCAGCAGCTTGGGAGGGGGAGTTGGCGCAGATACGCAGTATTTT.